These T cell receptor beta chains were read from a single sample in a study of T cells in Graves' hyperthyroidism and ophthalmopathy. Using its own MiXCR run on the multiplex PCR reads, TCRdb lists one record per CDR3 protein. Among roughly 350,000 distinct CDR3 sequences listed, roughly 15% were seen once. Material for sequencing was blood. Every receptor here comes from a woman in her 30s with Graves' ophthalmopathy. CDR3s leave out the opening cysteine and the closing phenylalanine or tryptophan. A D gene is named only where the DNA matches it firmly.

j_gene	d_gene	v_gene	CDR3aa
TRBJ2-3	TRBD1	TRBV7-9	ASSPGTGLTDTQY
TRBJ1-2	.	TRBV6-1	ASSPNLDIRDGYT
TRBJ2-1	.	TRBV20-1	SAPRLSGPYNEQF
TRBJ2-1	.	TRBV2	ARHQRLYNEQF
TRBJ2-3	TRBD2	TRBV5-1	ASSVTSGGAQTHTQY
TRBJ1-2	TRBD1	TRBV6-1	ASSHGQGNGYT
TRBJ2-7	TRBD2	TRBV4-3	ASSQDVGGGAYEQY
TRBJ2-7	TRBD2	TRBV6-1	ASSEGLGRGTSYEQY
TRBJ2-7	TRBD1	TRBV7-9	ASSLGQGEWHEQY
TRBJ2-1	TRBD2	TRBV6-1	ASLTSRGTSGGYNEQF
TRBJ2-6	.	TRBV27	ASRNPGGVGANVLT
TRBJ2-1	TRBD2	TRBV5-4	ASSFTGAGGPSEQF
TRBJ2-3	TRBD2	TRBV7-9	ASSFFHPLLAGDTDTQY
TRBJ1-2	.	TRBV19	ASRDETNYGYT
TRBJ2-7	.	TRBV7-4	ASRIYEQY
TRBJ2-5	TRBD1	TRBV2	ASTGQNPLETQY
TRBJ1-5	.	TRBV30	AWSVRERSNQPQH
TRBJ1-2	.	TRBV19	ASTPTYDYGYT
TRBJ1-5	.	TRBV28	ASRTNGGIVRPQH
TRBJ1-5	.	TRBV28	ASNPQGRVFEPQH
TRBJ2-1	TRBD1	TRBV7-3	ASSRTGTGVNEQF
TRBJ2-2	TRBD2	TRBV3-1	ASTSGTSVNTGELF
TRBJ1-2	TRBD1	TRBV3-1	ASSHPRDRGGIDYGYT
TRBJ2-2	.	TRBV24-1	ATSGTPGYVTGELF
TRBJ1-6	TRBD1	TRBV6-1	ASRRGQERVRYNSPLH
TRBJ1-3	.	TRBV10-2	ASSAGGNTIY
TRBJ1-6	TRBD1	TRBV7-2	AIQQGAHPNSPLH
TRBJ2-1	TRBD2	TRBV20-1	SARKTSGWGNEQF
TRBJ1-3	TRBD1	TRBV7-9	ASSWTGGASGNTIY
TRBJ1-1	TRBD1	TRBV2	ASSGGRRDRPNTEAF
TRBJ2-5	.	TRBV5-1	ASSLPDSGETQY
TRBJ1-5	.	TRBV12-3/TRBV12-4	ASSLRTNSNQPQH
TRBJ1-3	TRBD1	TRBV7-6	ASSLDQGARNTIY
TRBJ2-2	.	TRBV4-1	ASSQEGRGAANTGELF
TRBJ2-3	.	TRBV27	ASSRWPTDTQY
TRBJ2-3	TRBD2	TRBV6-1	ASSWLASGPTDTQY
TRBJ2-2	TRBD2	TRBV11-1	ASSLGRRGIGELF